This TCR beta chain comes out of a study of blood T cell repertoires in COVID-19. Across the study: The analysed material was cDNA or gDNA that came from T cells, B-cell-depleted T cells, or PBMCs.

Sequenced by immunoSEQ multiplex PCR; TCRdb stores in-frame clones only, minus some. The table lists 450,000 or so clones, approximately 90% of them singletons. This CDR3 comprises 15 residues. The germline CDR1 and CDR2 sequences are SGHVS and FQNEAQ. Trimming took off 5 bases at V and 0 bases at J, with 14 bases between the two ends. This chain uses TRBV7-8 with TRBJ2-7, with D possibly TRBD1 on 5 matching bases. The receptor comes from a man between 18 and 29 years old with COVID-19, enrolled during active disease. Sequenced sample: peripheral blood. The DNA of the CDR3 is TGTGCCAGCAGCCTTCTGCAGGGAAACTCCTACGAGCAGTACTTC. As protein: CASSLLQGNSYEQYF.